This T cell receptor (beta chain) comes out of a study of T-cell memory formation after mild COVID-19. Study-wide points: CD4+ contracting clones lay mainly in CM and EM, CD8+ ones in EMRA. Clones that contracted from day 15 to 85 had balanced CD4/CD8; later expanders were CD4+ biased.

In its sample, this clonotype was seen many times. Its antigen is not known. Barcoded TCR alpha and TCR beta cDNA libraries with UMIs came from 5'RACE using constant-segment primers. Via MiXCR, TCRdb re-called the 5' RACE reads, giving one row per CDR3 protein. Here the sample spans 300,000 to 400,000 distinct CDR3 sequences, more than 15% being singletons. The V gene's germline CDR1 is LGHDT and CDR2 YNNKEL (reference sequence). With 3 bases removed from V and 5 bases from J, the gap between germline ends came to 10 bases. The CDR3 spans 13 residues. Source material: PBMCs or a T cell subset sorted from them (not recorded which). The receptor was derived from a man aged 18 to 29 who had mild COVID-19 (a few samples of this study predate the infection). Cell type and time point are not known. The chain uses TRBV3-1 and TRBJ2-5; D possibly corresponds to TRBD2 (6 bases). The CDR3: CASSQGRRETQYF. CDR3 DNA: TGTGCCAGCAGCCAGGGGAGGCGGGAGACCCAGTACTTC.